The T cell receptor beta chain under discussion was sequenced for a study of T cell responses to AZD1222 COVID-19 vaccine. On this clone itself: The antigen is undetermined.

Using immunoSEQ multiplex PCR, the repertoire was profiled, and TCRdb retains in-frame clones only, with some absent. The sample has about 130,000 clones, about 90% seen once; the top ten hold approximately 19%. The ends lost 3 bases at V and 6 bases at J; junction bases unmatched: 3. Per germline, CDR1 WNHNN and CDR2 SYGVQD (reference sequence). CDR3 length: 13 amino acids. Study-level results: The study reported that nearly half of spike-specific TCRs target unmutated variant regions.

V and J are TRBV10-1 and TRBJ1-1; 8 nucleotides align to TRBD1. Sequencing used peripheral blood, obtained on day 0 of MenACWY control vaccination. The TCR was taken from an adult in good health. The CDR3 coding sequence is TGCGCCAGCAGTGACAGGGGGCTGGCTGAAGCTTTCTTT. This translates into CASSDRGLAEAFF.